The entry that follows covers one TCR beta chain sequence. Its cognate antigen is unknown. The study ran its PCR with 60 Vbeta and 13 Jbeta primers. Repertoires were generated with immunoSEQ multiplex PCR, while TCRdb's copy carries only in-frame clones and drops some. The sample holds about 150,000 clones, less than 85% seen once. The trim removed 4 bases at V and 3 bases at J, leaving 3 bases unmatched. There are 13 residues in the CDR3. Germline CDR1 ENHRY, CDR2 SYGVKD. The donors gave bone marrow, and they were healthy. This record belongs to a study of cytomegalovirus exposure and HLA in healthy donors. Overall study results and limits: Sequencing likely generated an artifact that appeared as a cluster of highly shared sequence variants. Many donors shared some public TCRs, even though most TCR sequences were rare. In a later analysis, at a false discovery rate of 0.05, approximately 15,000 TCR beta sequences matched HLA alleles.

The chain is built from TRBV10-3 and TRBJ2-7; TRBD1 matches 7 bases. The sequencing sample was made of PBMCs. The clonotype was recovered from a man aged 50 or older in good health and CMV-seropositive. CDR3 residues: CAISGRQGYEQYF. CDR3 sequence (DNA): TGTGCCATCAGTGGCCGACAGGGCTACGAGCAGTACTTC.